This T cell receptor (beta chain) was recorded in a study of blood T cell repertoires in COVID-19. Sequenced by immunoSEQ multiplex PCR; TCRdb stores in-frame clones only, minus some. This sample yields tens of thousands of clones, of which over 65% are seen a single time; about 10% belongs to the top ten. This clone was seen only once. Trimming removed 4 bases from V and 2 bases from J, with 3 bases in between. The CDR3 loop spans 12 amino acids. Germline V lookup: CDR1 KGHDR, CDR2 SFDVKD. What was sequenced was peripheral blood. This clonotype was sampled from a human donor in a cohort sampled during active COVID-19. The V gene is TRBV24-1, the J gene TRBJ2-3; no definite D call. The CDR3 coding sequence is TGTGCCACCAGTGACAACACAGATACGCAGTATTTT. It encodes CATSDNTDTQYF.